Below, 13 T cell receptor beta chains from the same sample are listed, as sequenced in a study of cytomegalovirus exposure and HLA in healthy donors. The study ran its PCR with 60 Vbeta and 13 Jbeta primers. Sequenced by immunoSEQ multiplex PCR; TCRdb stores in-frame clones only, minus some. Among about 160,000 clones, 70% to 80% were seen once, and the ten largest hold 1.5% to 1.9%. Sequenced material: PBMCs. These receptors all stem from a man aged 40-49 years in good health and CMV-seronegative.

The chain recombines TRBV6-5 with TRBJ2-5; 9 bases are shared with TRBD1. The germline CDR1 and CDR2 sequences are MNHEY and SVGAGI. This CDR3 region has 14 residues. The J segment lost 4 bases and the V segment lost 6 bases, leaving 6 bases of the junction unmatched. The CDR3 spells CASSQQGAGETQYF. The CDR3 region has the DNA TGTGCCAGCAGCCAACAGGGGGCAGGAGAGACCCAGTACTTC.

The rearrangement uses TRBV30 and TRBJ2-1; 16 nucleotides match TRBD2. The V and J ends lost 5 bases and 9 bases, in that order; junction bases with no gene match: 4. Germline V lookup: CDR1 GTSNPN, CDR2 SVGIG (reference sequence). The CDR3 runs to 14 residues. The CDR3 nucleotides read TGTGCCTGGTCCGGGACTAGCGGGAGGGGTGAGCAGTTCTTC. As protein: CAWSGTSGRGEQFF. Combining the CDR3 with reference TRBV30 and TRBJ2-1 gives the whole variable domain SQTIHQWPATLVQPVGSPLSLECTVEGTSNPNLYWYRQAAGRGLQLLFYSVGIGQISSEVPQNLSASRPQDRQFILSSKKLLLSDSGFYLCAWSGTSGRGEQFFGPGTRLTVL.

The chain uses TRBV7-6 and TRBJ1-4, with 11 bases that match TRBD1. Germline V gene sequence: CDR1 SGHVS, CDR2 FNYEAQ. Trimming removed 4 bases from V and 7 bases from J; junction bases left unmatched: 2. There are 14 residues in the CDR3. The CDR3 DNA sequence: TGTGCCAGCAGCTCCGGACAGGGGGCTGAAAAACTGTTTTTT. Its protein is CASSSGQGAEKLFF.

The rearrangement uses TRBV7-2 and TRBJ1-5, with D perhaps TRBD1 (6 bases). Looked up from germline, CDR1 is SGHTA and CDR2 is FQGNSA. V lost 5 bases to trimming and J lost 4 bases, with 15 bases between them. This CDR3 comprises 15 residues. The CDR3 here is CASSPGTRENQPQHF. The CDR3, as DNA: TGTGCCAGCAGCCCTGGGACACGAGAAAATCAGCCCCAGCATTTT.

The rearrangement links TRBV6-5 to TRBJ2-7; possibly TRBD2 for D (6 bases). Germline CDR1 and CDR2: MNHEY and SVGAGI. This CDR3 has 12 residues. Between the trimmed V and J ends, which lost 5 bases and 7 bases, there was a span of 12 bases. The DNA of the CDR3 is TGTGCCAGCAGTGAACGGAGGGAGGAGCAGTACTTC. It specifies CASSERREEQYF.

The chain links TRBV11-3 to TRBJ2-2, with TRBD2 matching 11 bases. There are 14 residues in the CDR3. Trimming cost V 5 bases and J 6 bases; bases outside gene matches: 2. Germline values: CDR1 SGHNT, CDR2 YENEEA. The CDR3 DNA follows: TGTGCCAGCAGCGTAGCGGGAGGGGCCGGGGAGCTGTTTTTT. This codes for CASSVAGGAGELFF.

On this clone: The junction departs from germline at one end; a sequencing error may be responsible. The V call is TRBV4-1, the J call TRBJ2-6, with D possibly matching TRBD1 (5 bases). Germline V gene lookup returns CDR1 MGHRA and CDR2 YSYEKL. CDR3 length: 16 residues. The CDR3 sequence: CASSHSSGSGANGLTF. As DNA, the CDR3 is TGCGCCAGCAGCCATTCTTCAGGCTCTGGGGCCAACGGCCTGACTTTC.

This chain joins TRBV27 and TRBJ2-7, with 10 bases lining up with TRBD2. V lost 6 bases to trimming and J lost 4 bases; unmatched junction nucleotides: 9. CDR3 length equals 15 residues. Germline V gives CDR1 MNHEY, CDR2 SMNVEV (reference sequence). CDR3 loop: CASSALAGRAYEQYV. The CDR3 DNA sequence: TGTGCCAGCAGCGCACTAGCGGGGAGGGCATACGAGCAGTACGTC.

The CDR3 sequence is CASPPRGTPTTLNTEAFF. The CDR3 DNA reads TGCGCCAGTCCTCCCAGGGGAACGCCTACTACGCTGAACACTGAAGCTTTCTTT. The genes are TRBV10-1 and TRBJ1-1; D perhaps matches TRBD1 (6 bases). V was clipped by 9 bases and J by 0 bases, with 26 bases between them. In germline, CDR1 is WNHNN, CDR2 SYGVQD (reference sequence). The CDR3 consists of 18 residues.

This chain links TRBV6-1 with TRBJ1-4; D possibly corresponds to TRBD1 (5 bases). CDR1 is MNHNS and CDR2 is SASEGT in the germline V gene. This CDR3 is 17 amino acids long. The V and J ends lost 1 base and 0 bases respectively, with 12 bases between them. The CDR3 DNA sequence: TGTGCCAGCAGTGAAGGTCAGGGCTTTGCAACTAATGAAAAACTGTTTTTT. It encodes CASSEGQGFATNEKLFF.

This sequence joins TRBV28 and TRBJ1-4; D ambiguous. Trimming removed 5 bases at V and 10 bases at J, with 14 bases between. The CDR3 has 13 residues. From germline, CDR1 is MDHEN and CDR2 SYDVKM. DNA for the CDR3: TGTGCCAGCAGTCCGCCCACCTCGGGAAAACTGTTTTTT. This codes for CASSPPTSGKLFF.

The J gene is TRBJ2-1, the V gene TRBV4-2; D perhaps matches TRBD2 (5 bases). The V end lost 0 bases, the J end lost 8 bases, and 8 bases lay between the germline ends. Germline V gives CDR1 LGHNA, CDR2 YNFKEQ. The CDR3 totals 13 residues. The CDR3 DNA follows: TGTGCCAGCAGCCAAGACTGGGGAGATGAGCAGTTCTTC. Protein sequence: CASSQDWGDEQFF.

CDR3 sequence reads: CDRQGSSYEQYV. CDR3 coding DNA: TGTGACCGACAGGGGAGCTCCTACGAGCAGTACGTC. The chain couples TRBV27 to TRBJ2-7; 8 bases fit TRBD1. The V gene's germline CDR1 is MNHEY and CDR2 SMNVEV (reference sequence). This CDR3 region has 12 residues.